Listed below are T cell receptor beta chains from one sample, sequenced in a study of identical twins. MiXCR, run by TCRdb on the 5' RACE reads, gives a single entry per CDR3 protein. Here the sample spans around 1.7 million distinct CDR3 sequences, under 35% being singletons. The sample taken for sequencing was cord blood. These receptors all stem from a newborn girl in good health. The CDR3 runs from the conserved cysteine through the conserved F or W. D genes are given only for firm matches. Rows may omit the clone size; those that give it use once, few, many or a size class.

j_call d_call clone_size v_call cdr3_aa cdr3_nt
TRBJ1-2 - many TRBV4-2 CASSQDRGQTYGYTF TGTGCCAGCAGCCAAGATCGCGGACAGACCTATGGCTACACCTTC
TRBJ1-2 - - TRBV12-3/TRBV12-4 CASSATVGVGYTF TGTGCCAGCAGTGCAACAGTGGGAGTGGGCTACACCTTC
TRBJ1-2 TRBD1 - TRBV7-2 CASSQGVGSGYTF TGTGCCAGCAGCCAGGGGGTGGGATCTGGCTACACCTTC
TRBJ1-2 - - TRBV20-1 CSARDKKANYGYTF TGCAGTGCTAGAGATAAAAAAGCTAACTATGGCTACACCTTC
TRBJ2-1 TRBD2 - TRBV6-4 CASSSGTYNEFF TGTGCCAGCTCTAGCGGAACCTACAATGAGTTCTTC
TRBJ2-1 - few TRBV7-9 CASSLYGMQFF TGTGCCAGCAGCTTATATGGCATGCAGTTCTTC
TRBJ2-7 TRBD2 many TRBV4-2 CASSRPTSGAYEQYF TGTGCCAGCAGCCGACCGACTAGCGGGGCTTACGAGCAGTACTTC
TRBJ1-1 - - TRBV20-1 CSARVEGISTEAFF TGCAGTGCTAGAGTGGAGGGGATAAGCACTGAAGCTTTCTTT
TRBJ2-1 - - TRBV10-3 CAISAPRHNEQFF TGTGCCATCAGTGCCCCACGCCACAATGAGCAGTTCTTC
TRBJ2-3 - - TRBV20-1 CSARVLGPTDTQYF TGCAGTGCTAGGGTCCTAGGGCCCACAGATACGCAGTATTTT
TRBJ2-2 - - TRBV10-3 CAISGRGYTGELFF TGTGCCATCAGTGGAAGGGGTTACACCGGGGAGCTGTTTTTT
TRBJ2-4 TRBD2 few TRBV20-1 CSARLAGVNEQYF TGCAGTGCTAGACTAGCGGGAGTCAATGAGCAGTACTTC
TRBJ2-7 TRBD1 few TRBV2 CASSEFPRQGAYEQYF TGTGCCAGCAGTGAATTCCCGAGACAGGGGGCTTACGAGCAGTACTTC
TRBJ2-6 - - TRBV20-1 CSAKRVSGANVLTF TGCAGTGCTAAGAGGGTTTCCGGGGCCAACGTCCTGACTTTC
TRBJ2-7 - few TRBV10-3 CAISDAPGNSYEQYF TGTGCCATCAGTGACGCCCCCGGGAACTCCTACGAGCAGTACTTC
TRBJ2-3 TRBD1 few TRBV20-1 CSAQRQGGTDTQYF TGCAGTGCCCAGAGGCAGGGGGGCACAGATACGCAGTATTTT
TRBJ2-7 - - TRBV3-1 CASRDLYEQYF TGTGCCAGCAGAGACCTTTACGAGCAGTACTTC
TRBJ2-2 - - TRBV6-1 CASSGHGPTNTGELFF TGTGCCAGCAGCGGACATGGACCTACGAACACCGGGGAGCTGTTTTTT
TRBJ2-3 - - TRBV6-6 CASSYSTLALTDTQYF TGTGCCAGCAGTTACTCGACCCTAGCCCTCACAGATACGCAGTATTTT
TRBJ2-7 TRBD2 - TRBV5-1 CASSFERGAHEQYF TGCGCCAGCAGCTTTGAGCGGGGGGCCCACGAGCAGTACTTC
TRBJ2-1 TRBD1 few TRBV14 CASSHWDRRGNEQFF TGTGCCAGCAGCCATTGGGACAGGAGGGGCAATGAGCAGTTCTTC
TRBJ2-5 - - TRBV29-1 CSARTDNIIGNEQYF TGCAGCGCACGTACGGATAACATCATCGGCAATGAGCAGTACTTC
TRBJ2-1 TRBD1 - TRBV28 CASSTTGRYEQFF TGTGCCAGCAGCACGACAGGGCGCTATGAGCAGTTCTTC
TRBJ2-3 - many TRBV14 CASSVVSRTDTQYF TGTGCCAGCAGCGTGGTCTCCCGCACAGATACGCAGTATTTT
TRBJ1-1 - - TRBV7-2 CASSLSHIPLGQGMRTEAFF TGTGCCAGCAGCTTATCCCATATCCCCCTTGGTCAGGGGATGAGAACTGAAGCTTTCTTT
TRBJ2-3 - - TRBV6-5 CASSLDWSPSTDTQYF TGTGCCAGCAGTTTGGACTGGTCCCCTTCCACAGATACGCAGTATTTT
TRBJ2-7 - few TRBV12-3/TRBV12-4 CASSLGRGRDLEQYF TGTGCCAGCAGTTTAGGGAGGGGCCGAGATCTCGAGCAGTACTTC
TRBJ2-7 TRBD2 - TRBV20-1 CSASPGLAGGYSYNEQYF TGCAGTGCTAGCCCGGGTCTAGCGGGGGGCTACTCCTACAATGAGCAGTACTTC
TRBJ1-4 - - TRBV9 CASSVGRGATNEKLFF TGTGCCAGCAGCGTAGGCCGGGGTGCAACTAATGAAAAACTGTTTTTT
TRBJ1-4 - - TRBV20-1 CSAHPTLDSEEEKLFF TGCAGTGCTCATCCCACTCTCGACAGTGAGGAGGAAAAACTGTTTTTT
TRBJ2-7 TRBD1 - TRBV25-1 CASSDYGTGRYEQYF TGTGCCAGCAGTGATTACGGGACAGGGCGATACGAGCAGTACTTC